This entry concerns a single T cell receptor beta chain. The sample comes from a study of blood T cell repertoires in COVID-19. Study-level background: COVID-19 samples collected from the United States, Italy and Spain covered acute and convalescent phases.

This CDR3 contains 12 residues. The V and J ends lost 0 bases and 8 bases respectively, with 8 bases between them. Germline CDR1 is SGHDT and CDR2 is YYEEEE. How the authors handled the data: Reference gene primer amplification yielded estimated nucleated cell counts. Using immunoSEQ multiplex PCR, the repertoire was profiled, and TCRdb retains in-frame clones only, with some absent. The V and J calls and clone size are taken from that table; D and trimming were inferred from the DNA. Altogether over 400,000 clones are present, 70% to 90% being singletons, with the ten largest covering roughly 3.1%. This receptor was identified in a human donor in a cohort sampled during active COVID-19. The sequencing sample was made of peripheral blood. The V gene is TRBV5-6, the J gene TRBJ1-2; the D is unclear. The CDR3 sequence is CASSLVTTGYTF. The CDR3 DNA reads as TGTGCCAGCAGCTTGGTTACAACGGGCTACACCTTC.